This TCR beta chain is drawn from a study of neurological immune-mediated disorders. Over 190 million TCR-beta sequences (from 15-18 subjects) were yielded by each sequencing run. TCRdb re-analysed the 5' RACE reads in MiXCR, keeping a single row per CDR3 protein. In the table there are some 35,000 distinct CDR3 sequences, 9.5% to 13% of which are singletons. In this sample, this clonotype turned up a few times. Looked up from germline, CDR1 is DFQATT and CDR2 is SNEGSKA (reference sequence). The V gene end was trimmed by 2 bases and the J gene end by 4 bases; junction bases not matched to a gene: 8. This CDR3 is 17 amino acids long. CD4+ or CD8+ T cells at a count of some 900,000 served as input for the sorted libraries.

The source of this sequence is a woman in her twenties or thirties with HTLV-1-associated myelopathy (HAM/TSP). The source material was CD4+ T cells from blood. This sequence joins TRBV20-1 and TRBJ2-2; 12 bases align to TRBD1. The CDR3 coding sequence is TGCAGTGCTAGATCCCCGGGACAGGGGGCTGGCACCGGGGAGCTGTTTTTT. Translation gives CSARSPGQGAGTGELFF.